This TCR beta chain was recovered during a study of blood T cell repertoires in COVID-19. Study at large: The study drew acute and convalescent COVID-19 samples from the United States, Italy and Spain.

In the authors' workflow: Estimation of nucleated cell counts was performed using reference gene primer amplification. Assay used: immunoSEQ multiplex PCR; TCRdb lists only in-frame clones, some missing. The D gene and trimming were derived from the DNA, and the V and J assignments and clone size from that table. The repertoire has some 230,000 clones, 82% of them found once; the top ten carry around 8%. Seattle-derived patients entered the study during active infection and were followed longitudinally. Trimming at V came to 0 bases and at J to 11 bases, leaving 9 bases not matched to a gene. Germline CDR1 and CDR2: LGHDT and YNNKEL (reference sequence). CDR3 length: 15 residues.

This TCR derives from a woman of 80 years or more with COVID-19, enrolled during active disease. The specimen was peripheral blood. The rearrangement joins TRBV3-1 (or the pseudogene TRBV3-2) to TRBJ1-5, with 8 bases identical to TRBD1. In DNA form, the CDR3 reads TGTGCCAGCAGCCAAGATGGACAGGGTTTTAAGGCCCAGCATTTT. This sequence encodes CASSQDGQGFKAQHF.